These 31 T cell receptor beta chains originate from one sample sequenced in a study of blood T cell repertoires in COVID-19. Clones were read by immunoSEQ multiplex PCR, and TCRdb kept only the in-frame ones, dropping some. Among some 94,000 clones listed, less than 75% were seen once. Input material: peripheral blood. The receptors were sampled from a woman in her fifties or sixties in a cohort sampled during active or convalescent COVID-19.

Only a few counts were recorded for this clone. V gene TRBV10-3 combines with J gene TRBJ2-3; unclear D gene. Trimming took off 2 bases at V and 0 bases at J, with 9 bases between the two ends. Germline V CDR1 and CDR2: ENHRY, SYGVKD. The CDR3 spans 15 residues. Here the CDR3 DNA reads TGTGCCATCAGTGAGCCGGAGACTAGCACAGATACGCAGTATTTT. It translates to CAISEPETSTDTQYF.

The V gene is TRBV7-2, the J gene TRBJ2-7, with D tentatively TRBD1 (6 bases). Trimming removed 6 bases from V and 6 bases from J, with 15 bases in between. In germline, CDR1 is SGHTA, CDR2 FQGNSA. The CDR3 sequence is 13 residues long. The chain's CDR3 is CASRNEWGREQYF. In DNA form, the CDR3 reads TGTGCCAGCAGGAACGAATGGGGGCGCGAGCAGTACTTC. The variable domain in full, with the rest retrieved from reference TRBV7-2 and TRBJ2-7, is GAGVSQSPSNKVTEKGKDVELRCDPISGHTALYWYRQSLGQGLEFLIYFQGNSAPDKSGLPSDRFSAERTGGSVSTLTIQRTQQEDSAVYLCASRNEWGREQYFGPGTRLTVT.

This chain uses TRBV10-2 with TRBJ2-1; 12 positions match TRBD2. Germline V CDR1 and CDR2: WSHSY, SAAADI. J gave up 6 bases and V 7 bases, and 4 bases lay outside the gene matches. The CDR3 runs 14 residues. CDR3 region: CASTTSGGRNEQFF. For the CDR3, the DNA is TGCGCCAGCACGACTAGCGGGGGTCGCAATGAGCAGTTCTTC.

V is TRBV28 and J is TRBJ2-7; a possible D gene is TRBD1 (6 bases). V was clipped by 8 bases and J by 7 bases, with 39 bases between them. The CDR3 covers 20 residues. The V gene's germline CDR1 is MDHEN and CDR2 SYDVKM. CDR3 DNA: TGTGCCAGCCGACCCGCCAGGGGCTCCCGGGCCGGGTCCAACTCCGCGGAGCAGTACTTC. It specifies CASRPARGSRAGSNSAEQYF.

The V and J genes are TRBV28 and TRBJ2-7; TRBD1 is a possible D gene (6 bases). The CDR3 runs to 14 residues. V lost 6 bases and J 0 bases, leaving 12 bases between the germline ends. Germline CDR1 reads MDHEN; CDR2 reads SYDVKM. The CDR3 DNA is TGTGCCAGCAGCCACAGGGTACCCTCCTACGAGCAGTACTTC. Protein product: CASSHRVPSYEQYF.

The chain carries TRBV4-1 and TRBJ1-2; no clear D gene. Germline V gives CDR1 MGHRA, CDR2 YSYEKL. Trimming took off 1 base at V and 2 bases at J, with 11 bases between the two ends. This CDR3 region has 15 residues. The CDR3 reads CASSQAVGGNYGYTF. The CDR3, as DNA: TGCGCCAGCAGCCAAGCCGTTGGCGGGAACTATGGCTACACCTTC.

This rearrangement joins TRBV29-1 to TRBJ1-3, with 11 positions matching TRBD1. Germline CDR1 SQVTM, CDR2 ANQGSEA. The V segment lost 3 bases and the J segment 4 bases; nucleotides outside the gene matches: 8. This CDR3 has 16 residues. The CDR3 DNA is TGCAGCGTTGAGGCCGGACAGGGGGCCGAAGGAAACACCATATATTTT. Its protein is CSVEAGQGAEGNTIYF.

V usage is TRBV5-5 and J usage is TRBJ2-7; tentative D call: TRBD2 (5 bases). V shed 6 bases and J shed 4 bases, with 14 bases lying between them. Per the germline V gene, CDR1 is SGHKS and CDR2 is YYEKEE (reference sequence). The CDR3 loop spans 13 amino acids. CDR3 residues: CASTRTGIYEQYF. The CDR3 DNA reads TGTGCCAGCACTCGGACTGGAATTTACGAGCAGTACTTC. Variable domain in full (rest from reference TRBV5-5 and TRBJ2-7): DAGVTQSPTHLIKTRGQQVTLRCSPISGHKSVSWYQQVLGQGPQFIFQYYEKEERGRGNFPDRFSARQFPNYSSELNVNALLLGDSALYLCASTRTGIYEQYFGPGTRLTVT.

The chain has TRBV5-1 and TRBJ2-3; TRBD1 might be the D (5 bases). Trimming took 5 bases from V and 5 from J, leaving 12 bases between them. Looked up from germline, CDR1 is SGHRS and CDR2 is YFSETQ. This CDR3 has 13 residues. CDR3 nucleotides: TGCGCCAGCAGGCAGGGTGTCGGAGATACGCAGTATTTT. Encoded protein: CASRQGVGDTQYF.

The rearrangement links TRBV7-8 to TRBJ2-3; TRBD2 might be the D (5 bases). From germline, CDR1 is SGHVS and CDR2 FQNEAQ. This CDR3 region has 15 residues. The ends were cut back, 6 bases at V and 2 bases at J, with 15 bases in the middle. CDR3 sequence reads: CASRAKERDTDTQYF. For the CDR3, the DNA is TGTGCCAGCAGGGCCAAAGAGAGGGACACAGATACGCAGTATTTT.

This clone was observed a handful of times. The V call is TRBV5-1, the J call TRBJ2-5; maybe TRBD2 (6 bases). With 2 bases removed from V and 0 bases from J, the gap between germline ends came to 17 bases. The CDR3 is 17 amino acids. CDR1 is SGHRS, CDR2 YFSETQ, per germline. CDR3 sequence: CASSFMGLASYQETQYF. CDR3 nucleotide sequence: TGCGCCAGCAGCTTTATGGGGCTAGCGAGCTACCAAGAGACCCAGTACTTC.

In this sample, this clone turned up many times. This chain uses TRBV11-2 with TRBJ1-1; a possible D gene is TRBD1 (6 bases). CDR1 and CDR2 from the germline V gene are SGHAT and FQNNGV. There are 15 residues in the CDR3. V lost 4 bases and J lost 0, with 12 bases in between. The CDR3: CASSSGHFLNTEAFF. CDR3 nucleotides: TGTGCCAGCAGCTCGGGACACTTCCTGAACACTGAAGCTTTCTTT.

The J gene is TRBJ2-5, the V gene TRBV5-6; possible D gene TRBD1, 6 bases. The CDR3 covers 17 residues. CDR1 SGHDT and CDR2 YYEEEE come from the germline V gene. V shed 0 bases and J shed 5 bases, with 20 bases lying between them. This CDR3 is CASSLVEARQVVETQYF. The CDR3 DNA is TGTGCCAGCAGCTTGGTCGAGGCACGACAGGTAGTCGAGACCCAGTACTTC.

This chain uses TRBV5-1 with TRBJ2-1; 9 bases agree with TRBD2. Germline CDR1 and CDR2: SGHRS and YFSETQ. The V segment lost 1 base and the J segment 9 bases; nucleotides outside the gene matches: 2. The CDR3 has 13 amino acids. The CDR3 DNA reads as TGCGCCAGCAGCTTGACGCGGGGGGGTGAGCAGTTCTTC. Protein sequence: CASSLTRGGEQFF.

This chain uses TRBV9 with TRBJ2-6, with 10 bases fitting TRBD1. The CDR3 has 17 residues. In germline, CDR1 is SGDLS, CDR2 YYNGEE. The J segment lost 2 bases and the V segment lost 3 bases, leaving 5 bases of the junction unmatched. CDR3 sequence: CASSAATGGAGANVLTF. The DNA for the CDR3 is TGTGCCAGCAGCGCCGCGACAGGGGGCGCTGGGGCCAACGTCCTGACTTTC.

The chain recombines TRBV20-1 with TRBJ2-1; tentatively, D is TRBD2 (5 bases). CDR3 size: 10 residues. Germline-derived CDR1 and CDR2 are DFQATT and SNEGSKA (reference sequence). The CDR3 nucleotides are TGCAGCGGGGTTTACAATGAGCAGTTCTTC. Encoded protein: CSGVYNEQFF.

CDR3 residues: CASSWGGTNTEAFF. CDR3 in DNA: TGCGCCAGCAGCTGGGGAGGGACGAACACTGAAGCTTTCTTT. The rearrangement joins TRBV5-1 to TRBJ1-1, with D tentatively TRBD1 (5 bases). The CDR3 spans 14 residues. V was cut by 3 bases and J by 1 base, with 10 bases left in between. Germline V gene sequence: CDR1 SGHRS, CDR2 YFSETQ.

The chain recombines TRBV12-3 or TRBV12-4 with TRBJ1-1; D remains ambiguous. The ends were cut back, 6 bases at V and 1 base at J, with 6 bases in the middle. The CDR3 extends over 12 amino acids. CDR3 DNA sequence: TGTGCCAGCAGACTTGAGAACACTGAAGCTTTCTTT. Translating gives CASRLENTEAFF.

Concerning this clone itself: The junction shows a germline mismatch at one end, possibly a read error. The V gene is TRBV15, the J gene TRBJ2-7; 7 bases align to TRBD2. Germline V gene sequence: CDR1 LNHNV, CDR2 YYDKDF (reference sequence). This CDR3 contains 15 residues. CDR3 in DNA: TGCGCCACCAGCAGAGATGGGGGGGTCCTCCGGGAGCAGTACTTC. This sequence encodes CATSRDGGVLREQYF.

This clone was observed a few times. J is TRBJ1-2 and V is TRBV10-1; the D is unclear. Trimming stripped 3 bases from V and 4 bases from J, with 12 bases between. Germline CDR1 is WNHNN and CDR2 is SYGVQD (reference sequence). The CDR3 covers 14 residues. CDR3 DNA: TGCGCCAGCAGTGATTCGGGGAGTCCCTATGGCTACACCTTC. Translation: CASSDSGSPYGYTF.

This rearrangement joins TRBV18 to TRBJ1-1; tentative D call: TRBD1 (6 bases). This CDR3 region has 13 residues. The ends were cut back, 4 bases at V and 5 bases at J, with 11 bases in the middle. Germline lookup yields CDR1 KGHSH and CDR2 LQKENI. The CDR3 sequence is CASSRQGSTEAFF. CDR3 bases: TGTGCCAGCTCACGTCAGGGGTCTACTGAAGCTTTCTTT.

CDR3 loop: CASSPGPGVNTGELFF. The CDR3 DNA is TGCGCCAGCAGCCCTGGTCCAGGCGTGAACACCGGGGAGCTGTTTTTT. The V call is TRBV5-1, the J call TRBJ2-2; D call uncertain. Trimming took 4 bases from V and 1 from J, leaving 14 bases between them. From germline, CDR1 is SGHRS and CDR2 YFSETQ. The CDR3 is made up of 16 amino acids. The variable domain in full, completed from reference TRBV5-1 and TRBJ2-2, reads KAGVTQTPRYLIKTRGQQVTLSCSPISGHRSVSWYQQTPGQGLQFLFEYFSETQRNKGNFPGRFSGRQFSNSRSEMNVSTLELGDSALYLCASSPGPGVNTGELFFGEGSRLTVL.

The V and J genes are TRBV5-1 and TRBJ2-7; possible D gene TRBD1, 6 bases. The CDR3 loop spans 14 amino acids. V gave up 7 bases and J gave up 2 bases, with 16 bases separating them. Per the germline V gene, CDR1 is SGHRS and CDR2 is YFSETQ. The CDR3 spells CASWDTSGPYEQYF. As DNA, the CDR3 is TGCGCCAGCTGGGACACCTCGGGTCCCTACGAGCAGTACTTC.

The V call is TRBV28, the J call TRBJ1-5; D might be TRBD1 (5 bases). V was shortened by 4 bases and J by 3 bases, with 10 bases between the two germline ends. CDR1 and CDR2 from the germline V gene are MDHEN and SYDVKM. CDR3 length: 14 amino acids. CDR3 in DNA: TGTGCCAGCAGTTACCGGGACTTCAATCAGCCCCAGCATTTT. Translated, it gives CASSYRDFNQPQHF.

This clone was recorded at least ten times. This sequence joins TRBV5-6 and TRBJ1-4; TRBD1 agrees at 7 bases. The junction had 11 bases not matched to a gene; V was cut back by 4 bases and J by 2 bases. From germline, CDR1 is SGHDT and CDR2 YYEEEE. The length of the CDR3 is 17 residues. The CDR3: CASSTTFTGVTNEKLFF. CDR3 coding DNA: TGTGCCAGCAGCACGACTTTTACAGGGGTGACTAATGAAAAACTGTTTTTT.

The CDR3 DNA sequence: TGTGCCAGCAGCTTAGCGTTATTAGCGGAAGAGACCCAGTACTTC. Its translation: CASSLALLAEETQYF. V usage is TRBV7-9 and J usage is TRBJ2-5; possible D gene TRBD2, 6 bases. V shed 0 bases and J shed 3 bases, with 11 bases lying between them. Germline V CDR1 and CDR2: SEHNR, FQNEAQ (reference sequence). The CDR3 runs to 15 residues.

The chain combines TRBV19 with TRBJ2-3; no reliable D call. V gave up 1 base and J gave up 0 bases, with 11 bases separating them. Germline CDR1 and CDR2: LNHDA and SQIVND (reference sequence). This CDR3 has 16 residues. CDR3 DNA sequence: TGTGCCAGTAGTATAGGGGCCAGAACTAGCACAGATACGCAGTATTTT. This translates into CASSIGARTSTDTQYF.

The J gene is TRBJ1-1, the V gene TRBV4-1, with 9 positions matching TRBD1. The V and J ends lost 4 bases and 1 base, in that order; junction bases with no gene match: 1. The CDR3 is 14 amino acids. Germline V gene sequence: CDR1 MGHRA, CDR2 YSYEKL. CDR3 nucleotides: TGCGCCAGCAGCCTGACAGGGGGGAACACTGAAGCTTTCTTT. It yields the protein CASSLTGGNTEAFF.

Only a few counts were recorded for this clone. The rearrangement links TRBV9 to TRBJ1-1, with TRBD1 matching over 7 bases. The CDR3 spans 13 residues. The germline CDR1 and CDR2 sequences are SGDLS and YYNGEE. The ends lost 3 bases at V and 3 bases at J; junction bases unmatched: 2. The CDR3 sequence is CASSATGDTEAFF. The CDR3, as DNA: TGTGCCAGCAGCGCAACAGGGGACACTGAAGCTTTCTTT. Complete variable domain (other parts from reference TRBV9 and TRBJ1-1): DSGVTQTPKHLITATGQRVTLRCSPRSGDLSVYWYQQSLDQGLQFLIQYYNGEERAKGNILERFSAQQFPDLHSELNLSSLELGDSALYFCASSATGDTEAFFGQGTRLTVV.

The rearrangement links TRBV19 to TRBJ1-5; 11 bases line up with TRBD1. Germline lookup yields CDR1 LNHDA and CDR2 SQIVND (reference sequence). J gave up 6 bases and V 3 bases, and 7 bases lay outside the gene matches. The CDR3 length is 16 residues. The CDR3 DNA follows: TGTGCCAGTAGTATGGACAGGGGGCGAATTCGTCAGCCCCAGCATTTT. Translated, it gives CASSMDRGRIRQPQHF.

This clone has only a few counts. The CDR3 nucleotides are TGCAGCGTTGGTTTGCTAGCATCCGCAGATACGCAGTATTTT. Amino acid sequence: CSVGLLASADTQYF. The V call is TRBV29-1, the J call TRBJ2-3; the D gene is possibly TRBD2 (5 bases). The V end lost 4 bases, the J end lost 4 bases, and 15 bases lay between the germline ends. From germline, CDR1 is SQVTM and CDR2 ANQGSEA. CDR3 length equals 14 residues.